This T cell receptor (beta chain) was documented in a study of T cell repertoires in cytomegalovirus infection (dated by TCRdb to the late 2010s). Context from the whole study: The HLA type of each donor mattered for the analysis, because public TCR beta signatures pointed to carriage of CMV infection along with the matching HLA type. The full study reports these points: In both this cohort and an independent cohort of approximately 350 donors, the cumulative frequency of public TCR beta family members distinguished carriers of CMV infection plus the relevant HLA type. In the ex vivo response, HLA-C-restricted CMV-specific TCR beta clonotypes were dominant, and in two of eight donors the single most frequent clonotype came from this HLA-C-restricted group.

Sequencing instrument: Illumina HiSeq 1500. TCRdb trimmed the raw reads at Q25, called clones with MiXCR and kept productive beta chains. Each CDR3 protein gets just one entry, which takes the most common genes and DNA from the rows behind it. The sample data list under 300,000 distinct CDR3 sequences, and about a sixth of these were observed just once. The biggest ten clones account for roughly 50% of the sample. A note on this clonotype: The target of this receptor is not known. Per-base qualities were not stored, and no clone one base away is much larger.

CDR1 and CDR2, looked up from the germline V gene (reference sequence), are SEHNR and FQNEAQ. Trimming costs V 3 bases and J 8 bases, and their ends lie 5 bases apart. The CDR3, cysteine through phenylalanine, is 11 amino acids long. Only the CDR3 region is kept as DNA, spanning 33 bases read in frame from base 1. The V gene is TRBV7-9 and the J gene is TRBJ2-1; the D gene lacks a confident call. The receptor was derived from a human donor in good health (CMV status not recorded). Some clones in this sample may be carry-over from other donors' samples. The source material was CD8+ T cells from PBMCs. The CDR3 reads as follows: CASSFVDEQFF. The DNA sequence is given as TGTGCCAGCAGCTTTGTGGATGAGCAGTTCTTC. Supplemented by the reference TRBV7-9 and TRBJ2-1 proteins around the CDR3, the complete variable domain is DTGVSQNPRHKITKRGQNVTFRCDPISEHNRLYWYRQTLGQGPEFLTYFQNEAQLEKSRLLSDRFSAERPKGSFSTLEIQRTEQGDSAMYLCASSFVDEQFFGPGTRLTVL.